This TCR beta chain emerged from a study of blood T cell repertoires in COVID-19. Overall study context: From the United States, Italy and Spain came samples of acute and convalescent COVID-19. From T cells, B-cell-depleted T cells, or PBMCs came the material, which was cDNA or gDNA.

How the authors handled the data: Reference gene primers were amplified, and this amplification served to estimate nucleated cell counts. Generated by immunoSEQ multiplex PCR, the TCRdb table keeps only in-frame clones and is missing some. The V and J calls and the clone size are those of that table, but D and trimming were determined from the DNA. Seen here are roughly 27,000 clones, 75% to 85% observed once, and the top ten hold approximately 15%. CDR1 is KGHSH, CDR2 LQKENI, per germline. V gave up 3 bases and J gave up 2 bases; unmatched junction bases: 5. CDR3 size: 15 residues. The chain links TRBV18 to TRBJ2-7, with TRBD1 matching over 9 bases. The sequenced sample consisted of peripheral blood. This TCR was sampled from an elderly man with active or convalescent COVID-19. CDR3: CASSPPGQGTYEQYF. CDR3 DNA sequence: TGTGCCAGCTCACCTCCGGGACAGGGAACCTACGAGCAGTACTTC.